These 19 T cell receptor beta chains were all obtained from the same sample, sequenced in a study of blood T cell repertoires in COVID-19. Sequenced by immunoSEQ multiplex PCR; TCRdb stores in-frame clones only, minus some. The sample has about 350,000 clones; over 80% are singletons. The sequenced material came from peripheral blood. Receptors were obtained from a woman in her 50s with COVID-19, enrolled during active disease.

The V call is TRBV19, the J call TRBJ1-4; D ambiguous. The CDR3 extends over 11 amino acids. The V gene lost 5 bases and the J gene lost 14 bases, with 12 bases spanning the gap. The germline V gene has CDR1 LNHDA and CDR2 SQIVND (reference sequence). The CDR3 coding sequence is TGTGCCAGTAGTCAAAGTTTCGGGCTGTTTTTT. Its protein product is CASSQSFGLFF.

This sequence joins TRBV7-9 and TRBJ1-6; D call uncertain. Trimming removed 4 bases from V and 3 bases from J, with 13 bases in between. This CDR3 is 16 amino acids long. Germline values: CDR1 SEHNR, CDR2 FQNEAQ (reference sequence). The CDR3 DNA follows: TGTGCCAGCAGCTCGCCGGTTACAGTCTATAATTCACCCCTCCACTTT. Translated: CASSSPVTVYNSPLHF.

The chain combines TRBV28 with TRBJ2-7; D is perhaps TRBD1 (6 bases). This CDR3 has 14 residues. V lost 1 base and J lost 5, with 12 bases in between. CDR1 MDHEN and CDR2 SYDVKM come from the germline V gene. The CDR3 sequence: CASSLYSGVNEQYF. CDR3 DNA sequence: TGTGCCAGCAGTTTATATTCAGGGGTGAACGAGCAGTACTTC.

The V and J genes are TRBV11-2 and TRBJ2-5, with D unclear. The CDR3 has 14 amino acids. V was cut by 6 bases and J by 3 bases, with 14 bases left in between. Germline V CDR1 and CDR2: SGHAT, FQNNGV. Here the CDR3 DNA reads TGTGCCAGCAGTCATCGAGGCGGAAAAGAGACCCAGTACTTC. Translation gives CASSHRGGKETQYF. Full variable domain (remainder filled in from reference TRBV11-2 and TRBJ2-5): EAGVAQSPRYKIIEKRQSVAFWCNPISGHATLYWYQQILGQGPKLLIQFQNNGVVDDSQLPKDRFSAERLKGVDSTLKIQPAKLEDSAVYLCASSHRGGKETQYFGPGTRLLVL.

The genes are TRBV30 and TRBJ2-1, with no clear D. CDR3 size: 11 residues. The germline V and J ends were trimmed by 4 bases and 7 bases, with 8 bases remaining between them. The germline V gene encodes CDR1 GTSNPN and CDR2 SVGIG (reference sequence). CDR3 sequence: CAWTSRNEQFF. CDR3 bases: TGTGCCTGGACTAGTAGGAATGAGCAGTTCTTC. Complete variable domain (other parts from reference TRBV30 and TRBJ2-1): SQTIHQWPATLVQPVGSPLSLECTVEGTSNPNLYWYRQAAGRGLQLLFYSVGIGQISSEVPQNLSASRPQDRQFILSSKKLLLSDSGFYLCAWTSRNEQFFGPGTRLTVL.

The CDR3 nucleotides are TGTGCCAGCAGCTTCACTCCCTCCGCTAGCGGGAGGAATGAGCAGTTCTTC. Amino acids: CASSFTPSASGRNEQFF. This chain links TRBV7-9 with TRBJ2-1, with 11 bases fitting TRBD2. The J segment lost 7 bases and the V segment lost 3 bases, leaving 11 bases of the junction unmatched. CDR1 is SEHNR, CDR2 FQNEAQ, per germline (reference sequence). The CDR3 runs to 17 residues.

The chain links TRBV6-1 to TRBJ1-5; 7 positions match TRBD1. The CDR3 is made up of 15 amino acids. Looked up from germline, CDR1 is MNHNS and CDR2 is SASEGT. After removal of 3 bases from V and 8 bases from J, the junction contained 10 bases not matched to a gene. The CDR3 reads CASSERGPDRKPQHF. The CDR3 nucleotides are TGTGCCAGCAGTGAGAGGGGGCCAGATAGGAAGCCCCAGCATTTT.

J is TRBJ2-1 and V is TRBV18; D not certain. Germline lookup yields CDR1 KGHSH and CDR2 LQKENI. With 3 bases removed from V and 4 bases from J, the gap between germline ends came to 7 bases. The CDR3 covers 13 residues. Written as DNA, the CDR3 is TGTGCCAGCTCACCGGAGCAGTACAATGAGCAGTTCTTC. It translates to CASSPEQYNEQFF. The whole variable domain, remainder taken from reference TRBV18 and TRBJ2-1, is NAGVMQNPRHLVRRRGQEARLRCSPMKGHSHVYWYRQLPEEGLKFMVYLQKENIIDESGMPKERFSAEFPKEGPSILRIQQVVRGDSAAYFCASSPEQYNEQFFGPGTRLTVL.

The chain employs TRBV28 and TRBJ1-5; D not resolved. V was shortened by 5 bases and J by 3 bases, with 14 bases between the two germline ends. The CDR3 is 15 amino acids. Germline CDR1 and CDR2: MDHEN and SYDVKM. CDR3 sequence: CASSLLSHYNQPQHF. The CDR3 DNA reads as TGTGCCAGCAGTCTTTTGAGTCACTACAATCAGCCCCAGCATTTT.

The chain couples TRBV14 to TRBJ2-7, with D unresolved. The CDR3 loop spans 15 amino acids. Per the germline V gene, CDR1 is SGHDN and CDR2 is FVKESK. With 0 bases removed from V and 1 base from J, the gap between germline ends came to 10 bases. CDR3 nucleotides: TGTGCCAGCAGCCAAGAGGCATCGGGTTCCTACGAGCAGTACTTC. Translated: CASSQEASGSYEQYF.

V usage is TRBV24-1 and J usage is TRBJ2-2; 12 nucleotides line up with TRBD2. V lost 4 bases and J lost 9; bases outside the gene matches: 2. The CDR3 consists of 14 residues. Germline V gene data show CDR1 as KGHDR and CDR2 as SFDVKD. CDR3 sequence (DNA): TGTGCCACCAGTGACCGGACTAGCGGGAGGGAGCTGTTTTTT. Translating it yields CATSDRTSGRELFF.

The genes are TRBV18 and TRBJ1-5; D may be TRBD1 (6 bases). Trimming pared 3 bases from V and 7 bases from J, leaving 19 bases between. The CDR3 spans 16 residues. Germline CDR1 KGHSH, CDR2 LQKENI. In DNA form, the CDR3 reads TGTGCCAGCTCACCGCGTTCCGGGACATCAAACCAGCCCCAGCATTTT. Protein sequence: CASSPRSGTSNQPQHF.

CDR3 residues: CASSQDRGHGFYSPLHF. The CDR3 DNA reads TGTGCCAGCAGCCAAGATCGAGGACACGGCTTTTATTCACCCCTCCACTTT. The chain uses TRBV14 and TRBJ1-6; D may be TRBD1 (5 bases). Germline CDR1 reads SGHDN; CDR2 reads FVKESK. The V end lost 0 bases, the J end lost 8 bases, and 17 bases lay between the germline ends. This CDR3 comprises 17 residues.

The rearrangement joins TRBV21-1 to TRBJ2-7; TRBD1 was called by the table and not checked on the DNA. TRBV21-1 is annotated as a pseudogene. This CDR3 comprises 18 residues. The CDR3 reads CASSKGLRGTPVNYEQYF. CDR3 DNA: TGTGCCAGCAGCAAAGGGCTAAGGGGGACACCGGTTAACTACGAGCAGTACTTC.

This sequence joins TRBV11-2 and TRBJ2-1; D remains unclear. The CDR3 runs 13 residues. Per germline, CDR1 SGHAT and CDR2 FQNNGV. Trimming pared 3 bases from V and 4 bases from J, leaving 7 bases between. The CDR3 nucleotides read TGTGCCAGCAGCTTTAGCCGGTACAATGAGCAGTTCTTC. Residues: CASSFSRYNEQFF. Drawing the rest from reference TRBV11-2 and TRBJ2-1, the complete variable domain is EAGVAQSPRYKIIEKRQSVAFWCNPISGHATLYWYQQILGQGPKLLIQFQNNGVVDDSQLPKDRFSAERLKGVDSTLKIQPAKLEDSAVYLCASSFSRYNEQFFGPGTRLTVL.

This clone was observed a single time. The chain employs TRBV11-3 and TRBJ1-2; D not resolved. Trimming removed 6 bases at V and 0 bases at J, with 8 bases between. The CDR3 sequence is 13 residues long. Per germline, CDR1 SGHNT and CDR2 YENEEA. The DNA for the CDR3 is TGTGCCAGCAGTTTCGACTCTAACTATGGCTACACCTTC. Translating it yields CASSFDSNYGYTF.

In regard to this clone: At one boundary the junction diverges from the germline segment, which might be a read error. V usage is TRBV7-7 and J usage is TRBJ2-1; 8 bases match TRBD1. Germline lookup yields CDR1 SSHAT and CDR2 FNYEAQ (reference sequence). The CDR3 is 14 amino acids. CDR3 sequence reads: CASSSRTGSGEQFF. As DNA, the CDR3 is TGTGCTAGCAGCTCCCGGACAGGGTCCGGTGAGCAGTTCTTC.

The rearrangement uses TRBV6-1 and TRBJ2-7; 13 bases fit TRBD2. Germline values: CDR1 MNHNS, CDR2 SASEGT. This CDR3 is built from 15 residues. Trimming took 1 base from V and 3 from J; bases not matched to a gene: 0. The CDR3 nucleotides read TGTGCCAGCAGTGAAGGACTAGCGGGAGGCTACGAGCAGTACTTC. Translation gives CASSEGLAGGYEQYF.

The chain uses TRBV11-3 and TRBJ2-5; 9 bases line up with TRBD1. Germline assignment: CDR1 SGHNT and CDR2 YENEEA. The CDR3 runs to 15 residues. V shed 1 base and J 1 base; nucleotides not matched to a gene: 1. In nucleotides, the CDR3 is TGTGCCAGCAGCTTAGTACAGGGGGCCCAAGAGACCCAGTACTTC. Its translation: CASSLVQGAQETQYF. Full variable domain (remainder filled in from reference TRBV11-3 and TRBJ2-5): EAGVVQSPRYKIIEKKQPVAFWCNPISGHNTLYWYLQNLGQGPELLIRYENEEAVDDSQLPKDRFSAERLKGVDSTLKIQPAELGDSAVYLCASSLVQGAQETQYFGPGTRLLVL.